Listed below are T cell receptor beta chains from one sample, sequenced in a study of OX40 agonist ivuxolimab in advanced cancers. TCRdb keeps only in-frame clones here, not all; method: immunoSEQ multiplex PCR. The sample holds tens of thousands of clones, around 80% seen once. Sequencing used CD4+ or CD8+ T cells sorted from blood, obtained in a trial of the OX40 agonist ivuxolimab. Every receptor here comes from an adult with an advanced solid tumor such as melanoma, head and neck, liver or kidney cancer. Each CDR3 is given with its conserved first and last residue. The order of the fields is J gene, V gene, CDR3 protein.

>TRBJ1-1|TRBV6-5
CASIHTTLPNTEAFF
>TRBJ2-1|TRBV10-2
CASSEGVEQFF
>TRBJ2-5|TRBV11-1
CASSLGPAGQETQYF
>TRBJ2-7|TRBV7-8
CASSLVTGNYEQYF
>TRBJ1-1|TRBV19
CASKIGVNTEAFF
>TRBJ1-6|TRBV9
CASSAEGAVGNSPLHF
>TRBJ1-1|TRBV9
CASSPPRVMNTEAFF
>TRBJ1-1|TRBV2
CASRDRGPLVMNTEAFF
>TRBJ2-7|TRBV29-1
CSVEPLAGGSYEQYF
>TRBJ2-3|TRBV27
CASSQGQDTQYF
>TRBJ2-7|TRBV5-6
CASSLDRGGAPYEQYF
>TRBJ2-5|TRBV7-6
CASRGSGSLETQYF
>TRBJ2-7|TRBV4-3
CASSQDPGGSYEQYF
>TRBJ2-5|TRBV19
CASRGGETQYF
>TRBJ2-3|TRBV6-1
CASSRDPGGTQYF
>TRBJ1-5|TRBV30
CAWSKEGTNQPQHF
>TRBJ2-7|TRBV6-5
CASSPRGGYEQYF
>TRBJ2-2|TRBV11-2
CASSLYSTGELFF
>TRBJ2-5|TRBV4-2
CASSSGGAATQETQYF
>TRBJ2-2|TRBV4-3
CASSQPPLRTNTGELFF
>TRBJ2-2|TRBV7-7
CASSLEVNTGELFF
>TRBJ1-5|TRBV12-2
CASRRVLYSNQPQHF
>TRBJ2-3|TRBV7-6
CASSLLGRDTQYF
>TRBJ2-2|TRBV4-1
CASSQILRGIGELFF
>TRBJ2-7|TRBV6-5
CASRGYYEQYF
>TRBJ2-2|TRBV4-2
CASSGTGELFF
>TRBJ2-7|TRBV7-2
CASSLADWVNVYEQYF
>TRBJ1-5|TRBV4-1
CASSQEWTPSNQPQHF
>TRBJ2-5|TRBV5-4
CASSLEAGGHPGDQYF
>TRBJ2-7|TRBV11-2
CASSLEPGPTYEQYF
>TRBJ2-7|TRBV6-5
CASSYSGRGQALQYF
>TRBJ2-7|TRBV19
CASSIAPAETYEQYF
>TRBJ2-7|TRBV19
CASSRQGASYEQYF
>TRBJ2-3|TRBV18
CASSLTPLLTDTQYF
>TRBJ1-2|TRBV7-8
CATGGAGLSYGYTF
>TRBJ2-1|TRBV4-2
CASSQESVAGANNEQFF
>TRBJ2-3|TRBV27
CASTTWDRGTDTQYF
>TRBJ2-7|TRBV7-9
CASSLAEKRGYEQYF
>TRBJ2-7|TRBV11-3
CASSLDRGTSYEQYF
>TRBJ1-4|TRBV6-5
CASSSGFRGKKLFF
>TRBJ2-5|TRBV7-6
CASSLYRGGGQGETQYF
>TRBJ2-7|TRBV6-5
CASSYGDGPYEQYF
>TRBJ2-3|TRBV14
CASSLTGPDTQYF
>TRBJ2-1|TRBV2
CASIGADLNYNEQFF
>TRBJ2-7|TRBV29-1
CSVKGGGAYEQYF
>TRBJ2-3|TRBV27
CASSPGGPTDTQYF
>TRBJ2-7|TRBV18
CASSPRDSYEQYF
>TRBJ2-5|TRBV9
CASSVEVRGETQYF